These 13 T cell receptor beta chains share one sample of origin, sequenced in a study of shared clonotypes between healthy human individuals (TCRdb year 2020). CD8 naive samples consisted of CD45RO-negative cells that were positively selected for CCR7, yielding a CD45RA+CCR7+ population without TemRA cells. The protocol used for the library was the immunoSEQ multiplex PCR assay. TCRdb retrieved this table from immuneACCESS and kept in-frame rearrangements only. Not all clones are present; in checked studies, unresolved V genes account for under half, and no reason is known for the remainder. The sample profile shows 2 million or so clones; about 95% of them were found once. The top ten hold 0.9% to 1.3% of the sample. Specimen: naive CD8+ T cells sorted from blood. Sample cell subset or site, as interpreted from the label and publication: CD45RA+CCR7+. The receptors come from a man between 18 and 35 years old in good health.

This chain connects TRBV9 to TRBJ2-7; D is perhaps TRBD1 or TRBD2 (5 bases each). This CDR3 is built from 16 residues. V gave up 0 bases and J gave up 4 bases, with 17 bases separating them. CDR1 SGDLS and CDR2 YYNGEE come from the germline V gene. The CDR3 coding sequence is TGTGCCAGCAGCGTAGACCTCCGGGACGCCATGTACGAGCAGTACTTC. This gives the protein CASSVDLRDAMYEQYF.

Concerning this clone itself: Other DNA variants within this sample encode the same CDR3. The V and J genes are TRBV7-9 and TRBJ2-5, with 7 bases lining up with TRBD1. J was trimmed by 3 bases and V by 1 base; bases with no gene match: 2. Germline V gene sequence: CDR1 SEHNR, CDR2 FQNEAQ (reference sequence). This CDR3 has 14 residues. CDR3 protein: CASSLGTGKETQYF. CDR3 nucleotides: TGTGCCAGCAGCTTAGGGACAGGCAAAGAGACCCAGTACTTC.

The table lists this clone with a count of one. This chain uses TRBV19 with TRBJ1-2; no clear D. Trimming left V 5 bases short and J 5 bases short, with 18 bases between. Germline V gene lookup returns CDR1 LNHDA and CDR2 SQIVND (reference sequence). This CDR3 region has 15 residues. CDR3 DNA sequence: TGTGCCAGTAGTGGCGGCGGAGCGATCCTGTATGGCTACACCTTC. Translated: CASSGGGAILYGYTF.

The gene calls are TRBV6-1 and TRBJ1-5, with 8 bases aligning to TRBD1. Germline V gene lookup returns CDR1 MNHNS and CDR2 SASEGT. There are 15 residues in the CDR3. V was clipped by 6 bases and J by 2 bases; unmatched bases: 6. Here the CDR3 DNA reads TGTGCCAGCAGGCAAGACAGGGGCGGCAATCAGCCCCAGCATTTT. This sequence encodes CASRQDRGGNQPQHF.

The rearrangement joins TRBV7-8 to TRBJ2-6; D could derive from TRBD1 or TRBD2 (5 bases each). This CDR3 has 16 amino acids. Germline-derived CDR1 and CDR2 are SGHVS and FQNEAQ. Trimming removed 5 bases at V and 1 base at J, with 12 bases between. The CDR3 nucleotides are TGTGCCAGCAGCCCTAAGGGACCTTCTGGGGCCAACGTCCTGACTTTC. Its protein product is CASSPKGPSGANVLTF.

V usage is TRBV4-3 and J usage is TRBJ2-1; the match to TRBD2 covers 14 bases. Trimming removed 0 bases from V and 12 bases from J; junction bases left unmatched: 7. The CDR3 covers 16 residues. Germline V gene lookup returns CDR1 LGHNA and CDR2 YSLEER. The CDR3, as DNA: TGCGCCAGCAGCCAAGATACGACTAGCGGGGGGGACGGGCAGTTCTTC. Protein: CASSQDTTSGGDGQFF.

V is TRBV7-6 and J is TRBJ2-1, with a weak D call TRBD1 (5 bases). V was pared by 4 bases and J by 8 bases, with 12 bases between. In germline, CDR1 is SGHVS, CDR2 FNYEAQ. The CDR3 has 13 residues. CDR3 amino acids: CASSYRIQYEQFF. The CDR3 nucleotides read TGTGCCAGCAGCTACAGGATCCAGTATGAGCAGTTCTTC. Together with reference TRBV7-6 and TRBJ2-1, the CDR3 gives the full variable domain: GAGVSQSPRYKVTKRGQDVALRCDPISGHVSLYWYRQALGQGPEFLTYFNYEAQQDKSGLPNDRFSAERPEGSISTLTIQRTEQRDSAMYRCASSYRIQYEQFFGPGTRLTVL.

Regarding this clone: The sample holds other DNA sequences that translate to the same CDR3. The J gene is TRBJ2-7, the V gene TRBV4-1; the match to TRBD2 covers 11 bases. The CDR3 consists of 14 residues. Germline CDR1 is MGHRA and CDR2 is YSYEKL. The V gene end was trimmed by 2 bases and the J gene end by 3 bases; junction bases not matched to a gene: 0. This chain's CDR3 is CASSQLAGGYEQYF. CDR3 nucleotide sequence: TGCGCCAGCAGCCAACTAGCGGGGGGCTACGAGCAGTACTTC.

A remark on this clone: The sample carries other DNA sequences with the same CDR3. V is TRBV7-9 and J is TRBJ2-2, with D unresolved. V lost 1 base, J lost 8 bases, and 5 bases lay in between. Germline assignment: CDR1 SEHNR and CDR2 FQNEAQ (reference sequence). CDR3 length equals 12 residues. CDR3 sequence reads: CASSLEGGELFF. CDR3 nucleotide sequence: TGTGCCAGCAGCTTAGAAGGTGGGGAGCTGTTTTTT. The whole variable domain, filled in from reference TRBV7-9 and TRBJ2-2, reads DTGVSQNPRHKITKRGQNVTFRCDPISEHNRLYWYRQTLGQGPEFLTYFQNEAQLEKSRLLSDRFSAERPKGSFSTLEIQRTEQGDSAMYLCASSLEGGELFFGEGSRLTVL.

As regards this clone: This CDR3 is also generated by other DNA sequences in the sample. The chain couples TRBV19 to TRBJ2-7, with 7 bases aligning to TRBD1. CDR1 LNHDA and CDR2 SQIVND come from the germline V gene (reference sequence). The CDR3 has 14 residues. J was trimmed by 2 bases and V by 5 bases; bases with no gene match: 6. The CDR3 DNA follows: TGTGCCAGTAGTGCCGGGACAGACACCTACGAGCAGTACTTC. The encoded protein is CASSAGTDTYEQYF.

The rearrangement uses TRBV4-3 and TRBJ2-7; D remains ambiguous. Germline assignment: CDR1 LGHNA and CDR2 YSLEER. V was trimmed by 0 bases and J by 7 bases, leaving 13 bases between them. The CDR3 totals 14 residues. In nucleotides, the CDR3 is TGCGCCAGCAGCCAAGATAGGGTGGCCCAGGAGCAGTACTTC. Its translation is CASSQDRVAQEQYF.

This clone is a singleton in its sample. The chain combines TRBV27 with TRBJ2-7; TRBD2 matches at 12 bases. Germline values: CDR1 MNHEY, CDR2 SMNVEV (reference sequence). J was trimmed by 3 bases and V by 5 bases; bases with no gene match: 5. The CDR3 is made up of 15 amino acids. Here the CDR3 reads CASSRLAGEFYEQYF. For the CDR3, the DNA is TGTGCCAGCAGTCGACTAGCGGGAGAGTTCTACGAGCAGTACTTC.

This rearrangement joins TRBV6-1 to TRBJ2-3; D is unresolved. Germline loops: CDR1 MNHNS, CDR2 SASEGT. The V and J ends lost 1 base and 0 bases respectively, with 14 bases between them. The CDR3 spans 17 residues. Written as DNA, the CDR3 is TGTGCCAGCAGTGAAGTAAGAGGAGCGACAAGCACAGATACGCAGTATTTT. Translating gives CASSEVRGATSTDTQYF.